A single sample gave rise to the 21 T cell receptor beta chains below, sequenced in a study of technical replicates of blood from a handful of donors. Produced via immunoSEQ multiplex PCR; TCRdb's table is partial and in-frame only. The data hold nearly 80,000 clones, with more than 85% observed a single time. The sample consisted of T cells isolated from PBMCs. All receptors come from a human donor in good health.

The chain recombines TRBV7-9 with TRBJ2-2, with 8 nucleotides matching TRBD2. After removal of 1 base from V and 3 bases from J, the junction contained 1 base not matched to a gene. The length of the CDR3 is 15 residues. Germline-derived CDR1 and CDR2 are SEHNR and FQNEAQ (reference sequence). CDR3 sequence: CASSLGTSYTGELFF. The CDR3 bases are TGTGCCAGCAGCTTAGGGACTAGCTACACCGGGGAGCTGTTTTTT.

The rearrangement links TRBV7-9 to TRBJ1-1; D is undetermined. CDR1 and CDR2 from the germline V gene are SEHNR and FQNEAQ (reference sequence). This CDR3 has 14 residues. The V end lost 5 bases, the J end lost 4 bases, and 14 bases lay between the germline ends. CDR3 in DNA: TGTGCCAGCAGCCCCTCACCGGGTGGCACTGAAGCTTTCTTT. This translates into CASSPSPGGTEAFF.

The gene calls are TRBV13 and TRBJ2-3, with a weak D call TRBD1 (5 bases). Germline CDR1 reads PRHDT; CDR2 reads FYEKMQ (reference sequence). The CDR3 extends over 15 amino acids. The V end was cut by 5 bases, the J end by 0 bases, with 12 bases between. The CDR3: CASSHRAGSTDTQYF. CDR3 nucleotide sequence: TGTGCCAGCAGCCACCGTGCAGGGAGCACAGATACGCAGTATTTT. Filled out from reference TRBV13 and TRBJ2-3, the complete variable domain reads AAGVIQSPRHLIKEKRETATLKCYPIPRHDTVYWYQQGPGQDPQFLISFYEKMQSDKGSIPDRFSAQQFSDYHSELNMSSLELGDSALYFCASSHRAGSTDTQYFGPGTRLTVL.

The chain carries TRBV7-2 and TRBJ2-2; D may be TRBD1 (6 bases). Germline assignment: CDR1 SGHTA and CDR2 FQGNSA. The CDR3 spans 14 residues. Trimming left V 10 bases short and J 7 bases short, with 19 bases between. The CDR3 loop reads CAIPPVNRVGELFF. CDR3 sequence (DNA): TGTGCCATCCCCCCAGTAAACAGGGTCGGGGAGCTGTTTTTT.

V usage is TRBV5-1 and J usage is TRBJ2-7, with D possibly matching TRBD2 (6 bases). Germline V gene data show CDR1 as SGHRS and CDR2 as YFSETQ. The V gene lost 4 bases and the J gene lost 3 bases, with 8 bases spanning the gap. The CDR3 totals 12 residues. CDR3 sequence reads: CASSPGVYEQYF. In DNA form, the CDR3 reads TGCGCCAGCAGCCCGGGAGTCTACGAGCAGTACTTC.

The chain employs TRBV7-6 and TRBJ1-3; 7 positions match TRBD1. The CDR3 runs 16 residues. The trim removed 5 bases at V and 1 base at J, leaving 8 bases unmatched. Germline-derived CDR1 and CDR2 are SGHVS and FNYEAQ. CDR3 coding DNA: TGTGCCAGCAGCCTAAGGACAGGTCTTTCTGGAAACACCATATATTTT. Its protein is CASSLRTGLSGNTIYF.

The CDR3 is CASSPSWGQEPYEQYF. DNA of the CDR3: TGTGCCAGCAGCCCCTCTTGGGGACAGGAGCCCTACGAGCAGTACTTC. This chain joins TRBV7-9 and TRBJ2-7; TRBD1 aligns across 8 bases. J gave up 2 bases and V 5 bases, and 11 bases lay outside the gene matches. Looked up from germline, CDR1 is SEHNR and CDR2 is FQNEAQ (reference sequence). The CDR3 is 16 amino acids.

This clone was detected once. The rearrangement uses TRBV19 and TRBJ2-4, with 10 nucleotides matching TRBD1. The V segment lost 2 bases and the J segment 8 bases; nucleotides outside the gene matches: 12. The CDR3 covers 17 residues. CDR1 is LNHDA and CDR2 is SQIVND in the germline V gene (reference sequence). This CDR3 is CASSIPATGTGEDIQYF. In DNA form, the CDR3 reads TGTGCCAGTAGTATACCAGCAACCGGGACAGGGGAAGACATTCAGTACTTC.

V gene TRBV11-2 combines with J gene TRBJ1-3; D possibly corresponds to TRBD1 (6 bases). The length of the CDR3 is 14 residues. The ends were cut back, 4 bases at V and 2 bases at J, with 9 bases in the middle. Germline V gene lookup returns CDR1 SGHAT and CDR2 FQNNGV. Written as DNA, the CDR3 is TGTGCCAGCAGCTCACGACAGGCTGGAAACACCATATATTTT. Translation gives CASSSRQAGNTIYF.

The CDR3 reads CASSLTGYYGYTF. For the CDR3, the DNA is TGTGCCAGCAGCCTCACAGGGTACTATGGCTACACCTTC. The V call is TRBV14, the J call TRBJ1-2; D possibly corresponds to TRBD1 (6 bases). Germline loops: CDR1 SGHDN, CDR2 FVKESK. V shed 4 bases and J shed 3 bases, with 9 bases lying between them. This CDR3 spans 13 amino acids. Supplemented by reference TRBV14 and TRBJ1-2, the full variable domain reads EAGVTQFPSHSVIEKGQTVTLRCDPISGHDNLYWYRRVMGKEIKFLLHFVKESKQDESGMPNNRFLAERTGGTYSTLKVQPAELEDSGVYFCASSLTGYYGYTFGSGTRLTVV.

The chain carries TRBV5-8 and TRBJ2-1; D is ambiguous. Germline V gene lookup returns CDR1 SGHTS and CDR2 YDEGEE. Trimming took off 0 bases at V and 7 bases at J, with 11 bases between the two ends. This CDR3 has 14 amino acids. The CDR3 sequence: CASSLGHYRNEQFF. CDR3 bases: TGTGCCAGCAGCTTGGGACATTACCGGAATGAGCAGTTCTTC.

In this sample, this clone turned up once. The chain uses TRBV10-3 and TRBJ1-5; 7 bases align to TRBD1. The CDR3 length is 16 residues. The V segment lost 8 bases and the J segment 0 bases; nucleotides outside the gene matches: 10. Germline values: CDR1 ENHRY, CDR2 SYGVKD. The CDR3 region is CAIASGTEYSNQPQHF. For the CDR3, the DNA is TGTGCCATCGCCTCCGGGACAGAGTATAGCAATCAGCCCCAGCATTTT.

This clone has just one count. This chain joins TRBV7-2 and TRBJ2-1; TRBD2 agrees at 8 bases. Losses at the gene ends were 1 base for V and 7 bases for J; bases not matched to a gene: 15. The CDR3 covers 18 residues. Per germline, CDR1 SGHTA and CDR2 FQGNSA. CDR3 region: CASSLEGFVAGGNNEQFF. CDR3 nucleotide sequence: TGTGCCAGCAGCTTAGAAGGTTTCGTCGCGGGAGGAAATAATGAGCAGTTCTTC. Filled out from reference TRBV7-2 and TRBJ2-1, the complete variable domain reads GAGVSQSPSNKVTEKGKDVELRCDPISGHTALYWYRQSLGQGLEFLIYFQGNSAPDKSGLPSDRFSAERTGGSVSTLTIQRTQQEDSAVYLCASSLEGFVAGGNNEQFFGPGTRLTVL.

The chain recombines TRBV7-3 with TRBJ2-7; D might be TRBD2 (5 bases). The V gene's germline CDR1 is SGHTA and CDR2 FQGTGA. Between the trimmed V and J ends, which lost 2 bases and 4 bases, there was a span of 12 bases. CDR3 length: 14 amino acids. The CDR3 sequence is CASSLAFGGYEQYF. The CDR3, as DNA: TGTGCCAGCAGCTTAGCCTTTGGAGGTTACGAGCAGTACTTC.

V is TRBV28 and J is TRBJ2-7; TRBD1 matches 8 bases. The CDR3 spans 16 residues. Germline CDR1 MDHEN, CDR2 SYDVKM. Germline trimming cut 7 bases from V and 4 bases from J; bases unmatched to any gene: 15. The CDR3 loop reads CASISSGQGSDYEQYF. The CDR3 DNA reads as TGTGCCAGCATCTCAAGTGGACAGGGCTCGGATTACGAGCAGTACTTC.

The CDR3 here is CASSLDLLAGATDTQYF. CDR3 in DNA: TGTGCCAGCAGCTTAGATCTTTTAGCGGGAGCCACAGATACGCAGTATTTT. This chain connects TRBV11-2 to TRBJ2-3; 9 bases map to TRBD2. From germline, CDR1 is SGHAT and CDR2 FQNNGV. The CDR3 consists of 17 residues. V shed 0 bases and J 2 bases; nucleotides not matched to a gene: 6.

The chain carries TRBV28 and TRBJ2-1; D remains ambiguous. The CDR3 covers 14 residues. The germline CDR1 and CDR2 sequences are MDHEN and SYDVKM. V shed 8 bases and J shed 0 bases, with 11 bases lying between them. CDR3 sequence reads: CASLGQSSYNEQFF. CDR3 nucleotides: TGTGCCAGCCTGGGCCAGAGCTCCTACAATGAGCAGTTCTTC.

The chain recombines TRBV4-1 with TRBJ2-7; possibly TRBD1 for D (5 bases). The germline CDR1 and CDR2 sequences are MGHRA and YSYEKL. The CDR3 is made up of 13 amino acids. V shed 1 base and J shed 6 bases, with 10 bases lying between them. This CDR3 is CASSQVKGVEQYF. The CDR3 DNA reads TGCGCCAGCAGCCAAGTAAAAGGGGTCGAGCAGTACTTC.

This chain connects TRBV5-1 to TRBJ2-7, with D perhaps TRBD2 (6 bases). Trimming stripped 5 bases from V and 3 bases from J, with 15 bases between. Germline V gene data show CDR1 as SGHRS and CDR2 as YFSETQ. CDR3 length: 14 residues. The CDR3 sequence: CASSLTGSSYEQYF. In DNA form, the CDR3 reads TGCGCCAGCAGTTTGACCGGGAGCAGCTACGAGCAGTACTTC.

This clone was observed a single time. The rearrangement uses TRBV5-1 and TRBJ1-1; 9 nucleotides align to TRBD1. V was pared by 0 bases and J by 7 bases, with 7 bases of the junction left unmatched. Germline V CDR1 and CDR2: SGHRS, YFSETQ. CDR3 length: 15 amino acids. CDR3 in amino acids: CASSLGSRTGVEAFF. The CDR3 DNA is TGCGCCAGCAGCTTGGGTTCCCGGACAGGGGTTGAAGCTTTCTTT.

DNA for the CDR3: TGTGCCAGTAGGGGACAAGGTATGAACACTGAAGCTTTCTTT. Its translation: CASRGQGMNTEAFF. This chain links TRBV19 with TRBJ1-1; D may be TRBD1 (6 bases). Germline lookup yields CDR1 LNHDA and CDR2 SQIVND (reference sequence). The germline V and J ends were trimmed by 6 bases and 0 bases, with 11 bases remaining between them. This CDR3 has 14 amino acids.